This TCR beta chain was identified during a study of cytomegalovirus exposure and HLA in healthy donors. Participants comprised healthy donors of bone marrow. Nominally healthy donors provided the samples, though records likely missed some immune exposures. 13 Jbeta primers and 60 Vbeta primers were used for the PCR. Data came from immunoSEQ multiplex PCR; TCRdb stores just in-frame clones and leaves some out. The sample includes about 130,000 clones, under 85% seen only once; the top ten take around 3.2%. Germline V lookup: CDR1 ENHRY, CDR2 SYGVKD. This CDR3 is 13 amino acids long. Trimming removed 3 bases from V and 11 bases from J, with 16 bases in between. About this clone: The antigen is not known.

Study-wide results and caveats: DRB1 had the most TCR associations and HLA-C the fewest, a later analysis found, with rates varying by HLA locus.

The chain carries TRBV10-3 and TRBJ1-1; perhaps TRBD1 as D (5 bases). The sequenced sample consisted of PBMCs. The source of this sequence is a man aged 25 to 45 in good health and CMV-seronegative. CDR3 sequence: CAISDSYSGPAFF. CDR3 in DNA: TGTGCCATCAGTGACTCGTATTCAGGGCCCGCTTTCTTT.